This T cell receptor beta chain was found in a study of PD-1 blockade in classical Hodgkin lymphoma. Profiling relied on immunoSEQ multiplex PCR, and the TCRdb table lists in-frame clones only, not all of them. Altogether 60,000 to 75,000 clones are present, 90% being singletons, with the ten largest covering 9% to 10%. This CDR3 is 16 amino acids long. Unmatched junction bases numbered 4, after V lost 0 bases and J lost 0 bases. CDR1 and CDR2 (germline): SGHRS, YFSETQ. All patients experienced relapse after autologous stem cell transplantation, and brentuximab vedotin exposure was variable. Findings and limits, study-wide: At baseline, newly diagnosed patients reportedly showed less TCR diversity than healthy donors. The authors excluded patients who started nivolumab under 1 year after ASCT.

To note about this clone: Its antigen is unknown.

This sequence was found in a human donor with classical Hodgkin lymphoma. The chain is built from TRBV5-1 and TRBJ2-3; 7 bases fit TRBD2. The sequencing here drew on peripheral blood mononuclear cells (PBMCs), taken at baseline. CDR3 in amino acids: CASSLVAGASTDTQYF. The DNA for the CDR3 is TGCGCCAGCAGCTTGGTTGCGGGAGCTAGCACAGATACGCAGTATTTT.